This TCR beta chain stems from a study of cytomegalovirus exposure and HLA in healthy donors. Use of 60 Vbeta and 13 Jbeta primers characterized the PCR. Clones were read by immunoSEQ multiplex PCR, and TCRdb kept only the in-frame ones, dropping some. The profile covers approximately 120,000 clones, with roughly 79% appearing a single time and 7.7% taken by the ten largest. This CDR3 spans 15 amino acids. Trimming removed 0 bases at V and 8 bases at J, with 14 bases between. Germline CDR1 and CDR2: LGHNA and YNFKEQ. This clone was seen only a few times. The rearrangement links TRBV4-2 to TRBJ2-1; D is unresolved. Sample: PBMCs. The receptor was derived from a woman in her 50s in good health and CMV-seropositive. CDR3 sequence: CASSQDGGPLDEQFF. CDR3 nucleotide sequence: TGTGCCAGCAGCCAAGACGGCGGCCCGCTTGATGAGCAGTTCTTC.